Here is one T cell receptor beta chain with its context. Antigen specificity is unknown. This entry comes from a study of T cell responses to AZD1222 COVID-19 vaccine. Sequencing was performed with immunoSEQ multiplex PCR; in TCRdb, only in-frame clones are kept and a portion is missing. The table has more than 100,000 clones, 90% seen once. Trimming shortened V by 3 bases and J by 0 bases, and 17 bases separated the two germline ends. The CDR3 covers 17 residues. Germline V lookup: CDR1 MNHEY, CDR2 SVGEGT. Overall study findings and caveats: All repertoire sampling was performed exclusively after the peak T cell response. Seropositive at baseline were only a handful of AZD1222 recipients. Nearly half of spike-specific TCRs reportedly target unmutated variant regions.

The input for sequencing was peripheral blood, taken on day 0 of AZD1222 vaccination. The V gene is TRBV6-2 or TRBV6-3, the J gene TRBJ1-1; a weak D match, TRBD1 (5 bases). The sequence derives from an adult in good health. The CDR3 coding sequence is TGTGCCAGCAGTTATCTGGTTTCGAGGGGTGTGAACACTGAAGCTTTCTTT. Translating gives CASSYLVSRGVNTEAFF.